Following are 26 T cell receptor beta chains from one sample sequenced in a study of T cell responses to AZD1222 COVID-19 vaccine. Method: immunoSEQ multiplex PCR; TCRdb's copy keeps in-frame clones and lacks some. Of some 120,000 clones in the sample, approximately 90% were seen once. Sequenced material: peripheral blood, taken on day 0 of AZD1222 vaccination. These receptors originate from an adult in good health.

This clone was detected only once. The V gene is TRBV9, the J gene TRBJ2-6; D is unresolved. CDR3 length: 15 residues. CDR1 is SGDLS and CDR2 is YYNGEE in the germline V gene. V gave up 0 bases and J gave up 2 bases, with 6 bases separating them. The CDR3 reads CASSVVPAGANVLTF. The CDR3 DNA is TGTGCCAGCAGCGTAGTCCCCGCTGGGGCCAACGTCCTGACTTTC.

The J gene is TRBJ2-7, the V gene TRBV6-5, with a tentative D call TRBD2 (6 bases). CDR3 size: 14 residues. V gave up 6 bases and J gave up 4 bases, with 16 bases separating them. The germline CDR1 and CDR2 sequences are MNHEY and SVGAGI. The CDR3 nucleotides read TGTGCCAGCAGCCGGCTGGGGGGACGGTACGAGCAGTACTTC. It specifies CASSRLGGRYEQYF.

The chain employs TRBV18 and TRBJ2-5, with no clear D. Trimming shortened V by 3 bases and J by 1 base, and 6 bases separated the two germline ends. The CDR3 contains 13 residues. CDR1 is KGHSH and CDR2 is LQKENI in the germline V gene. CDR3 region: CASSPGSQETQYF. CDR3 sequence (DNA): TGTGCCAGCTCACCTGGATCCCAAGAGACCCAGTACTTC.

CDR3 residues: CASSELGASQAFF. The CDR3 bases are TGTGCCAGCAGTGAACTGGGGGCAAGTCAAGCTTTCTTT. The rearrangement uses TRBV6-1 and TRBJ1-1, with a tentative D call TRBD1 (6 bases). V lost 2 bases and J 9 bases, leaving 13 bases between the germline ends. The CDR3 runs 13 residues. Germline assignment: CDR1 MNHNS and CDR2 SASEGT.

This CDR3 is CASSLGQGGYNEQFF. The CDR3 DNA reads as TGTGCCAGCAGCTTAGGGCAGGGCGGCTACAATGAGCAGTTCTTC. This sequence joins TRBV7-9 and TRBJ2-1, with a possible D match to TRBD1 (5 bases). CDR1 SEHNR and CDR2 FQNEAQ come from the germline V gene (reference sequence). The CDR3 totals 15 residues. Trimming left V 1 base short and J 3 bases short, with 10 bases between.

The chain couples TRBV5-8 to TRBJ1-5; TRBD1 agrees at 7 bases. Trimming cost V 6 bases and J 4 bases; bases outside gene matches: 10. The CDR3 runs 15 residues. Germline loops: CDR1 SGHTS, CDR2 YDEGEE. DNA of the CDR3: TGTGCCAGCACCCAACTACCAGGGGGTAATCAGCCCCAGCATTTT. Translated, it gives CASTQLPGGNQPQHF.

This chain links TRBV7-2 with TRBJ1-1; TRBD1 might be the D (6 bases). Germline CDR1 reads SGHTA; CDR2 reads FQGNSA. The V end was cut by 5 bases, the J end by 1 base, with 14 bases between. CDR3 length equals 15 residues. The DNA for the CDR3 is TGTGCCAGCAGCCTATCACGGACAGCGAACACTGAAGCTTTCTTT. Translated, it gives CASSLSRTANTEAFF.

CDR3 in DNA: TGTGCCTGGAGTCGTAGCGCTCAGCGGTACTTC. Amino acid sequence: CAWSRSAQRYF. The chain recombines TRBV30 with TRBJ2-7; tentative D call: TRBD2 (5 bases). V was cut by 2 bases and J by 12 bases, with 14 bases left in between. The CDR3 extends over 11 amino acids. The germline V gene has CDR1 GTSNPN and CDR2 SVGIG (reference sequence).

The CDR3 sequence is CASSRGGSHTEAFF. Written as DNA, the CDR3 is TGTGCCAGCAGCCGTGGAGGGTCCCACACTGAAGCTTTCTTT. The chain has TRBV3-1 (or the pseudogene TRBV3-2) and TRBJ1-1; no definite D call. Germline CDR1 is LGHDT and CDR2 is YNNKEL (reference sequence). Trimming stripped 4 bases from V and 3 bases from J, with 12 bases between. CDR3 size: 14 residues.

This sequence joins TRBV6-2 or TRBV6-3 and TRBJ2-1; 9 bases match TRBD1. The CDR3 is 11 residues long. The V and J ends lost 4 bases and 14 bases, in that order; junction bases with no gene match: 3. Germline CDR1 and CDR2: MNHEY and SVGEGT. The CDR3 sequence is CASSSGTGKFF. In nucleotides, the CDR3 is TGTGCCAGCAGTTCCGGGACAGGGAAGTTCTTC.

DNA for the CDR3: TGTGCCAGCAGGCGCAGGAGCACTGAAGCTTTCTTT. Protein sequence: CASRRRSTEAFF. The J gene is TRBJ1-1, the V gene TRBV6-5, with D hard to call. This CDR3 has 12 amino acids. V gave up 6 bases and J gave up 4 bases, with 9 bases separating them. Looked up from germline, CDR1 is MNHEY and CDR2 is SVGAGI.

In this sample, this clone turned up a few times. V gene TRBV6-2 or TRBV6-3 combines with J gene TRBJ1-5, with D possibly matching TRBD1 (6 bases). The V and J ends lost 5 bases and 4 bases respectively, with 15 bases between them. CDR3 length equals 15 residues. Germline-derived CDR1 and CDR2 are MNHEY and SVGEGT. This CDR3 reads CASSPGVEGNQPQHF. The DNA for the CDR3 is TGTGCCAGCAGTCCAGGGGTAGAGGGTAATCAGCCCCAGCATTTT.

V gene TRBV18 combines with J gene TRBJ2-7; TRBD1 matches at 10 bases. The V gene's germline CDR1 is KGHSH and CDR2 LQKENI. The CDR3 consists of 13 residues. Unmatched junction bases numbered 4, after V lost 5 bases and J lost 6 bases. CDR3 sequence reads: CASSSGQGSEQYF. CDR3 bases: TGTGCCAGCTCATCGGGACAGGGGTCCGAGCAGTACTTC.

CDR3 region: CASSWGGIYNEQFF. In nucleotides, the CDR3 is TGTGCCAGCAGCTGGGGGGGGATCTACAATGAGCAGTTCTTC. J is TRBJ2-1 and V is TRBV5-8; 7 bases match TRBD2. V trimming: 3 bases; J trimming: 3 bases; junction bases outside the gene matches: 3. The CDR3 is 14 amino acids. Germline V CDR1 and CDR2: SGHTS, YDEGEE.

The rearrangement joins TRBV15 to TRBJ1-3; D gene uncertain. Trimming pared 0 bases from V and 4 bases from J, leaving 4 bases between. The CDR3 covers 13 residues. The germline V gene has CDR1 LNHNV and CDR2 YYDKDF (reference sequence). The CDR3 loop is CATSRDEGNTIYF. The CDR3 coding sequence is TGTGCCACCAGCAGAGATGAAGGAAACACCATATATTTT.

CDR3: CASSFTDSSYGYTF. CDR3 DNA: TGTGCCAGCAGTTTCACGGACAGTTCATATGGCTACACCTTC. This chain joins TRBV6-6 and TRBJ1-2, with D possibly being TRBD1 (6 bases). CDR3 length: 14 amino acids. Germline lookup yields CDR1 MNHNY and CDR2 SVGAGI (reference sequence). V lost 4 bases, J lost 5 bases, and 14 bases lay in between.

This chain links TRBV10-3 with TRBJ1-1; a weak D match, TRBD1 (6 bases). Germline V gene data show CDR1 as ENHRY and CDR2 as SYGVKD. Trimming took off 6 bases at V and 4 bases at J, with 21 bases between the two ends. CDR3 length equals 16 residues. The chain's CDR3 is CAISIRQDSRSTEAFF. Written as DNA, the CDR3 is TGTGCCATCAGCATAAGACAGGACTCGAGGAGCACTGAAGCTTTCTTT.

This chain uses TRBV28 with TRBJ1-2; D remains unclear. The CDR3 consists of 13 residues. V was trimmed by 5 bases and J by 3 bases, leaving 10 bases between them. CDR1 and CDR2 (germline): MDHEN, SYDVKM. CDR3 loop: CASSLTQYYGYTF. In DNA form, the CDR3 reads TGTGCCAGCAGTCTCACACAGTACTATGGCTACACCTTC.

The rearrangement uses TRBV2 and TRBJ2-7, with 8 bases fitting TRBD1. The CDR3 runs 14 residues. V shed 5 bases, J shed 4 bases, and the junction held 7 bases outside the gene matches. CDR1 is SNHLY, CDR2 FYNNEI, per germline. CDR3: CASSTGTGFYEQYF. The CDR3 region has the DNA TGTGCCAGCAGTACCGGGACAGGCTTTTACGAGCAGTACTTC.

The rearrangement uses TRBV6-5 and TRBJ1-2; 8 bases fit TRBD1. V lost 6 bases to trimming and J lost 8 bases; unmatched junction nucleotides: 8. The CDR3 sequence is 13 residues long. Germline V CDR1 and CDR2: MNHEY, SVGAGI. The CDR3 protein is CASSGQGARGYTF. The DNA of the CDR3 is TGTGCCAGCAGCGGCCAGGGGGCGCGGGGCTACACCTTC.

The chain is built from TRBV15 and TRBJ2-7; D uncertain. The V and J ends lost 0 bases and 2 bases respectively, with 8 bases between them. This CDR3 is built from 14 residues. Germline lookup yields CDR1 LNHNV and CDR2 YYDKDF (reference sequence). The CDR3 protein is CATSREAITYEQYF. The CDR3 DNA reads TGTGCCACCAGCAGAGAGGCCATAACCTACGAGCAGTACTTC.

V gene TRBV7-9 combines with J gene TRBJ2-5; the match to TRBD2 covers 14 bases. This CDR3 is 15 amino acids long. The V segment lost 6 bases and the J segment 4 bases; nucleotides outside the gene matches: 4. The germline V gene has CDR1 SEHNR and CDR2 FQNEAQ (reference sequence). CDR3 nucleotides: TGTGCCAGCAGTACCGGGACTAGCGGGGGAGAGACCCAGTACTTC. Its translation is CASSTGTSGGETQYF.

This sequence joins TRBV28 and TRBJ1-4; TRBD1 is a possible D gene (6 bases). CDR1 and CDR2 (germline): MDHEN, SYDVKM. CDR3 length: 15 residues. Trimming left V 6 bases short and J 8 bases short, with 19 bases between. The CDR3 here is CASRAHGQSLEKLFF. The DNA for the CDR3 is TGTGCCAGCAGAGCACACGGACAGAGTTTGGAAAAACTGTTTTTT. The full variable domain, in which reference TRBV28 and TRBJ1-4 provide the parts outside the CDR3, is DVKVTQSSRYLVKRTGEKVFLECVQDMDHENMFWYRQDPGLGLRLIYFSYDVKMKEKGDIPEGYSVSREKKERFSLILESASTNQTSMYLCASRAHGQSLEKLFFGSGTQLSVL.

The chain recombines TRBV4-3 with TRBJ2-1; TRBD2 aligns across 10 bases. This CDR3 contains 18 residues. Germline loops: CDR1 LGHNA, CDR2 YSLEER. The V gene end was trimmed by 2 bases and the J gene end by 2 bases; junction bases not matched to a gene: 9. Here the CDR3 DNA reads TGCGCCAGCAGCCAATCCGTTATAGCGGGGGGAACCTACAATGAGCAGTTCTTC. This gives the protein CASSQSVIAGGTYNEQFF.

The chain carries TRBV28 and TRBJ1-3; a possible D gene is TRBD1 (5 bases). The length of the CDR3 is 15 residues. The ends were cut back, 2 bases at V and 0 bases at J, with 8 bases in the middle. The germline V gene has CDR1 MDHEN and CDR2 SYDVKM. The CDR3 DNA reads TGTGCCAGCAGTTTAGACAGACTCTCTGGAAACACCATATATTTT. It encodes CASSLDRLSGNTIYF.

This rearrangement joins TRBV11-2 to TRBJ2-7; no clear D gene. The CDR3 consists of 13 residues. Trimming removed 6 bases from V and 2 bases from J, with 11 bases in between. CDR1 is SGHAT, CDR2 FQNNGV, per germline. CDR3 protein: CASSLRLAYEQYF. DNA of the CDR3: TGTGCCAGCAGTTTGAGACTCGCCTACGAGCAGTACTTC.